Listed here are 9 T cell receptor beta chains from one sample, sequenced in a study of blood T cell repertoires in COVID-19. The method was immunoSEQ multiplex PCR; TCRdb's version includes in-frame clones alone and lacks a portion of them. This table has under 200,000 clones, around 83% appearing once. Sequencing was carried out using peripheral blood. These receptors all stem from a woman aged 50 to 60 with COVID-19, enrolled during active disease.

The chain recombines TRBV19 with TRBJ1-2; 8 nucleotides agree with TRBD1. In germline, CDR1 is LNHDA, CDR2 SQIVND (reference sequence). The trim removed 5 bases at V and 3 bases at J, leaving 5 bases unmatched. The CDR3 is 14 residues long. CDR3 nucleotides: TGTGCCAGTAGTGTTAACAGGGGGGACTATGGCTACACCTTC. Its protein is CASSVNRGDYGYTF.

V gene TRBV6-5 combines with J gene TRBJ1-6; D remains unclear. Germline lookup yields CDR1 MNHEY and CDR2 SVGAGI. This CDR3 region has 13 residues. DNA of the CDR3: TGTGCAGCAGCGAGCTCCTATAATTCACCCCTCCACTTT. Translated, it gives CAAASSYNSPLHF.

Only one count was recorded for this clone. The chain employs TRBV15 and TRBJ1-4, with D possibly matching TRBD1 (5 bases). V lost 1 base to trimming and J lost 3 bases, with 9 bases between them. The CDR3 has 15 amino acids. Germline CDR1 LNHNV, CDR2 YYDKDF (reference sequence). The CDR3 DNA reads as TGTGCCACCAGCAGAGCTTCAGGGTCTAATGAAAAACTGTTTTTT. This sequence encodes CATSRASGSNEKLFF.

The chain employs TRBV11-3 and TRBJ1-2, with D perhaps matching TRBD1 (5 bases). The CDR3 has 14 amino acids. Germline assignment: CDR1 SGHNT and CDR2 YENEEA. Trimming cost V 2 bases and J 4 bases, with 11 bases left between them. The CDR3 here is CASSLFGAGYGYTF. The CDR3 nucleotides read TGTGCCAGCAGCTTATTTGGGGCTGGCTATGGCTACACCTTC.

The chain employs TRBV6-2 or TRBV6-3 and TRBJ2-7; D is possibly TRBD1 (5 bases). V shed 5 bases and J shed 0 bases, with 11 bases lying between them. The CDR3 is 14 amino acids. The germline gives CDR1 MNHEY, CDR2 SVGEGT. The CDR3 protein is CASSVDSDSYEQYF. The CDR3 region has the DNA TGTGCCAGCAGTGTCGACAGTGACTCCTACGAGCAGTACTTC.

In this sample, this clone turned up once. This CDR3 is CARSLGGERSEAFF. CDR3 sequence (DNA): TGTGCCAGAAGCTTGGGCGGGGAAAGGAGTGAAGCTTTCTTT. V usage is TRBV5-3 and J usage is TRBJ1-1; no firm D call. TRBV5-3 is recorded as an ORF, its role being uncertain. V shed 0 bases and J shed 7 bases, with 13 bases lying between them. The CDR3 length is 14 residues.

This chain uses TRBV4-1 with TRBJ1-1; TRBD1 might be the D (6 bases). The CDR3 extends over 16 amino acids. CDR1 and CDR2 from the germline V gene are MGHRA and YSYEKL. Trimming removed 3 bases at V and 9 bases at J, with 23 bases between. CDR3 sequence (DNA): TGCGCCAGCAGCCAGAGTGCCCTCGACAGGCCTACCCAAGCTTTCTTT. Its translation: CASSQSALDRPTQAFF.

The chain couples TRBV3-1 (or the pseudogene TRBV3-2) to TRBJ2-1; D possibly corresponds to TRBD2 (5 bases). This CDR3 spans 16 amino acids. V was pared by 1 base and J by 2 bases, with 12 bases between. Germline values: CDR1 LGHDT, CDR2 YNNKEL (reference sequence). CDR3: CASSQVYTGTYNEQFF. In DNA, the CDR3 is TGTGCCAGCAGCCAAGTGTACACGGGGACCTACAATGAGCAGTTCTTC.

The V and J genes are TRBV5-6 and TRBJ1-2; no clear D. The CDR3 extends over 11 amino acids. Germline loops: CDR1 SGHDT, CDR2 YYEEEE. Between the trimmed V and J ends, which lost 5 bases and 3 bases, there was a span of 5 bases. The CDR3 loop reads CASRRDYGYTF. CDR3 bases: TGTGCCAGCAGACGGGACTATGGCTACACCTTC.